Sequencing of this T cell receptor (beta chain) was carried out in a study of type 1 and type 2 diabetes patients (TCRdb year 2016). About the study as a whole: About 9 type 1 diabetes patients, a few type 2 diabetes patients and 6 or 7 nondiabetic controls, all recruited in China, made up the cohort. A total of 18,976,912 paired-end reads was generated across the whole study. Paired-end sequencing of TCRbeta libraries was performed on Illumina HiSeq 2000 or MiSeq instruments. Type 2 diabetes patients were included as a disease comparison group for the type 1 diabetes patients. In the study, high-throughput sequencing was used to profile TCRbeta repertoires so that type 1 diabetes, type 2 diabetes and nondiabetic individuals could be compared. Across the study, CD4+ and CD8+ T cells were positively selected from PBMCs by means of CD4 or CD8 MicroBeads on MACS columns. When roughly 18-cycle amplification was compared with approximately 25-cycle amplification, V gene usage looked similar, suggesting that primer efficiencies were similar and PCR bias was random. What the authors observed across the whole study: Age and gender were not matched between study groups, possibly biasing interpretation. Type 2 diabetes patients had few highly-expanded CD4+ clones (median one), and those clones made up a median approximately 4% of reads. Because only a limited number of T2D and control samples were sequenced, some T1D-only HECs might also be present in more T2D or control samples. In both CD4+ and CD8+ T cells, type 2 diabetes repertoires were highly diverse, with diversity significantly greater than that of type 1 diabetes repertoires. V and J gene usage patterns of type 2 diabetes and control samples were highly correlated, averaging about 0.97 between samples.

All diabetic patients met standard classification criteria for type 1 or type 2 diabetes, with glucose and C-peptide assessed by WHO-recommended methods. Exclusion applied to any donor with other autoimmune diseases or infections within the previous four weeks. A ten-milliliter sample of peripheral blood was drawn from every participant. LymphoPrep density separation was used to isolate PBMCs. Sequencing instrument: Illumina MiSeq. Genomic DNA from sorted T cell subsets was used as template for TCRbeta CDR3 amplification. The TCRbeta CDR3 region was amplified by multiplex PCR using 30 forward and 13 reverse primers. After the PCR products were purified with AMPure XP beads, a second PCR of about 25 cycles was run to add indices and adaptors. Before sequencing, libraries were gel-purified with the QIAquick Gel Extraction Kit. In the source study's methods: Paired-end reads were merged with FLASH and aligned to IMGT V, D and J germline references using IgBLAST. Reads with less than 70% alignment identity to germline references were removed, leaving around 12,000,000 reads across the study. CDR3 boundaries, reading frame and productivity were assigned following IMGT definitions. Highly-expanded clones were defined as clones making up 1% or more of reads, and normalized Shannon entropy was used to measure diversity. Group differences in Shannon entropy were tested with unpaired two-tailed t-tests. The public reads were reprocessed in TCRdb via fastp at Q25 and MiXCR, keeping in-frame beta chains. Every entry covers one CDR3 protein and lists the most common genes and DNA from its rows. The V and J calls and clone size come from TCRdb's table, not from the authors' own analysis. This sample holds about 290,000 distinct CDR3 sequences; approximately 50% were observed only once. Of the sample, approximately 15% falls within the top ten clones.

V and J are trimmed by 3 bases and 7 bases, and the gene matches miss 4 bases of the junction. Via the germline V gene, CDR1 is MGHDK and CDR2 SYGVNS. The CDR3 goes from the cysteine to the phenylalanine over 13 residues. Of the read, only the CDR3 DNA is kept; its 39 bases are in frame from base 1. This clonotype was counted many times. It lacks a known antigen. The record has no base qualities; no much larger clone is one base away. The sequence derives from a man aged 18 to 29 with type 2 diabetes. The chain uses TRBV25-1 and TRBJ1-2; TRBD1 lines up with 8 middle nucleotides. Sequenced sample: peripheral blood mononuclear cells (PBMCs). The base sequence is TGTGCCAGCAGTGACCAGGGGGCGCTTGGCTACACCTTC. This yields the protein CASSDQGALGYTF.